This entry features one T cell receptor (beta chain) sequence. Its specific antigen is unknown. Base qualities were left out, and no much larger clone turns up one base away. These data belong to a study of control samples from healthy donors and cancer patients (dated by TCRdb to the early 2020s). According to the germline V gene (reference sequence), CDR1 reads LNHDA and CDR2 reads SQIVND. The CDR3 holds 15 amino acids from the cysteine to the phenylalanine. Only the CDR3 DNA is retained, 45 bases long and in frame from the first base. From V the trimming removes 1 base and from J it removes 1 base, while the gene matches leave 3 bases of the junction unaccounted for. Receptors were amplified or captured by the immunoSEQ multiplex PCR assay. As stored in TCRdb, this immuneACCESS dataset retains in-frame rearrangements with V and J assigned. A fraction of the clones does not appear; measured against another copy, unresolved V genes explain less than half of the discrepancy, and the remainder lacks a known reason. The sample records about 100,000 clones, about 88% of which are singletons. Under 20% of the sample is held by the ten biggest clonotypes.

This clonotype was sampled from a woman between 45 and 65 years old in good health. Sequenced sample: blood. The sequence links TRBV19 to TRBJ1-1, and 7 bases in between align with TRBD1. The nucleotides read TGTGCCAGTAGTATAGGTACAGGGGCGAACACTGAAGCTTTCTTT. Protein translation: CASSIGTGANTEAFF. The reference TRBV19 and TRBJ1-1 proteins fill in what lies around the CDR3, so the full variable domain reads DGGITQSPKYLFRKEGQNVTLSCEQNLNHDAMYWYRQDPGQGLRLIYYSQIVNDFQKGDIAEGYSVSREKKESFPLTVTSAQKNPTAFYLCASSIGTGANTEAFFGQGTRLTVV.